This entry features one T cell receptor beta chain sequence. Its antigen is unidentified. This entry belongs to a study of PD-1 blockade in mismatch repair-deficient tumors. About the study: Enrolled about 2012-2016, patients had progressing, pretreated mismatch repair-deficient cancers of approximately 13 types. Overall study findings and caveats: After pembrolizumab, tumor-resident clones rose rapidly, then generally contracted before radiologic responses.

PCR or immunohistochemistry showed mismatch repair deficiency in every enrolled patient. Three pembrolizumab responders had their TCRs sequenced. Assay: immunoSEQ multiplex PCR; the TCRdb copy retains only in-frame clones and omits some. The data show roughly 15,000 clones, around 82% seen once. Trimming took 1 base from V and 1 from J; bases not matched to a gene: 0. This CDR3 is built from 15 residues. Germline-derived CDR1 and CDR2 are MNHNS and SASEGT. Here the sequenced sample was PBMCs, taken before pembrolizumab treatment. The chain is built from TRBV6-1 and TRBJ2-7; 11 bases fit TRBD2. The sequence was collected from an adult with mismatch repair-deficient cancer. This chain's CDR3 is CASSEGTSGSYEQYF. The CDR3 coding sequence is TGTGCCAGCAGTGAAGGGACTAGCGGGTCCTACGAGCAGTACTTC.